Sequencing of this T cell receptor (beta chain) was carried out in a study of T cell repertoires in MIS-A myocarditis. TCRdb's copy holds only in-frame clones and misses some; the assay was immunoSEQ multiplex PCR. The sample shows about 10,000 clones, about 89% of them seen only once. The CDR3 has 17 amino acids. V was clipped by 4 bases and J by 0 bases, with 16 bases between them. From germline, CDR1 is SGHVS and CDR2 FNYEAQ. The sample comprised thoracic lymph node tissue obtained at autopsy. The clonotype originates from a man aged 18 to 29 with fulminant myocarditis from multisystem inflammatory syndrome in adults (MIS-A) after COVID-19. The V and J genes are TRBV7-6 and TRBJ2-4; D is unclear. The CDR3 DNA sequence: TGTGCCAGCAGCTCCCAAGTGGGAAGACTAGCCAAAAACATTCAGTACTTC. Its translation is CASSSQVGRLAKNIQYF.